Shown below are 3 T cell receptor beta chains from a single sample sequenced in a study of CD8 T cells in Susac syndrome. Random hexamers primed reverse transcription of about 0.5 to 1 ug RNA. TCRdb re-called the immunoSEQ multiplex PCR reads with MiXCR, one entry per CDR3 protein. The data show roughly 100,000 distinct CDR3 sequences, 94% seen once. Sequencing used CD8+ T cells from PBMCs. All receptors come from a human donor with Susac syndrome.

The V and J genes are TRBV27 and TRBJ2-5; 8 bases are a match to TRBD1. V trimming: 5 bases; J trimming: 3 bases; junction bases outside the gene matches: 8. Germline V lookup: CDR1 MNHEY, CDR2 SMNVEV (reference sequence). There are 15 residues in the CDR3. The CDR3 DNA reads TGTGCCAGCAGTCCCGGACAGGGTTTCAAAGAGACCCAGTACTTC. This encodes CASSPGQGFKETQYF.

The chain links TRBV5-4 to TRBJ1-2, with 7 bases lining up with TRBD1. The J segment lost 5 bases and the V segment lost 6 bases, leaving 7 bases of the junction unmatched. CDR3 length: 13 amino acids. Germline V lookup: CDR1 SGHNT, CDR2 YYREEE (reference sequence). The CDR3 protein is CASMGQSIYGYTF. The DNA of the CDR3 is TGTGCCAGCATGGGACAGTCAATTTATGGCTACACCTTC.

The CDR3 is CASSEERGGVSPLHF. CDR3 DNA sequence: TGTGCCAGCAGCGAGGAGCGTGGGGGGGTTTCACCCCTCCACTTT. This chain uses TRBV5-4 with TRBJ1-6; possibly TRBD1 for D (5 bases). Trimming removed 4 bases from V and 9 bases from J, with 17 bases in between. Germline CDR1 SGHNT, CDR2 YYREEE (reference sequence). The CDR3 is 15 residues long.